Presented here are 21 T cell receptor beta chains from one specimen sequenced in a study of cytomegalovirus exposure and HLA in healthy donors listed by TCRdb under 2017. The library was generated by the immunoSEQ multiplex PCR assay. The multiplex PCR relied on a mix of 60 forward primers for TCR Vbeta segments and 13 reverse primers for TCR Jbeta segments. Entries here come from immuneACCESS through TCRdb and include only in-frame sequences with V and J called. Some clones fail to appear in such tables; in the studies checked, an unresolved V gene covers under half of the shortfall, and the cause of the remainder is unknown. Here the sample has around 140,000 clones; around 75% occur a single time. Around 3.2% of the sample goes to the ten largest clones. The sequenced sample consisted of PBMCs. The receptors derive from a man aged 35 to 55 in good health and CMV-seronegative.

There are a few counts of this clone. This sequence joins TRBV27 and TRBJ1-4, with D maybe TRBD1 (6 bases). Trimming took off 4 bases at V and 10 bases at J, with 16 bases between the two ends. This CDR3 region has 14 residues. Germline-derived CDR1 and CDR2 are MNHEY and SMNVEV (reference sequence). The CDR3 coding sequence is TGTGCCAGCAGTTCTCCTCCAGGGGCGGGAAAACTGTTTTTT. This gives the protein CASSSPPGAGKLFF.

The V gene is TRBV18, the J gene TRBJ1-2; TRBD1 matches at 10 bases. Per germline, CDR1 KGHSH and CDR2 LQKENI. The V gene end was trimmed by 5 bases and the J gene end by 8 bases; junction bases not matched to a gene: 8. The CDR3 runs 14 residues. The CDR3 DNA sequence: TGTGCCAGCTCAGCCGGGACAGGGGATTGGGGCTACACCTTC. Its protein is CASSAGTGDWGYTF.

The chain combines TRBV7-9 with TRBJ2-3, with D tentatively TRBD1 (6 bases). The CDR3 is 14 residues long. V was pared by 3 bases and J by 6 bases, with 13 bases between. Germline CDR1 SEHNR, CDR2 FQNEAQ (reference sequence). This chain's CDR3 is CASSLIGQLDTQYF. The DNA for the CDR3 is TGTGCCAGCAGCTTGATTGGACAGTTGGATACGCAGTATTTT. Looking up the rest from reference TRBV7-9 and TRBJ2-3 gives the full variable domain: DTGVSQNPRHKITKRGQNVTFRCDPISEHNRLYWYRQTLGQGPEFLTYFQNEAQLEKSRLLSDRFSAERPKGSFSTLEIQRTEQGDSAMYLCASSLIGQLDTQYFGPGTRLTVL.

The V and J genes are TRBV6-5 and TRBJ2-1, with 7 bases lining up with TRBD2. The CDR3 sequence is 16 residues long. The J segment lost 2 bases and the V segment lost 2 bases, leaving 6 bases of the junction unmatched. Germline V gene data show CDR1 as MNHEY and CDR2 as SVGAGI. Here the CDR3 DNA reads TGTGCCAGCAGTTACGTGGGGGGGATGACCTACAATGAGCAGTTCTTC. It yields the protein CASSYVGGMTYNEQFF.

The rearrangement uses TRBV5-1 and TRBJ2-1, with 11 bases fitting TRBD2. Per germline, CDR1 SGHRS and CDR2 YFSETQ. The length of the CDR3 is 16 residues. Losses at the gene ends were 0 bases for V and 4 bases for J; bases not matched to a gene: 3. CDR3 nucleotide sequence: TGCGCCAGCAGCTTGGACCTAGCGGGGGGATACAATGAGCAGTTCTTC. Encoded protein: CASSLDLAGGYNEQFF. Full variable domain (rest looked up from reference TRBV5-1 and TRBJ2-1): KAGVTQTPRYLIKTRGQQVTLSCSPISGHRSVSWYQQTPGQGLQFLFEYFSETQRNKGNFPGRFSGRQFSNSRSEMNVSTLELGDSALYLCASSLDLAGGYNEQFFGPGTRLTVL.

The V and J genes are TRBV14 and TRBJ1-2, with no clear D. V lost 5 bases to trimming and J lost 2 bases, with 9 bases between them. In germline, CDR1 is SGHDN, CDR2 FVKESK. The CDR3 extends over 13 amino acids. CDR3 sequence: CASSNSWNYGYTF. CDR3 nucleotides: TGTGCCAGCAGCAACAGCTGGAACTATGGCTACACCTTC.

The CDR3 DNA reads as TGTGCCAGTAGCCGTTCTAGCGGGGCATACAATGAGCAGTTCTTC. This sequence encodes CASSRSSGAYNEQFF. The genes are TRBV19 and TRBJ2-1; 9 positions match TRBD2. This CDR3 has 15 residues. V lost 6 bases and J lost 4; bases outside the gene matches: 7. Per the germline V gene, CDR1 is LNHDA and CDR2 is SQIVND (reference sequence).

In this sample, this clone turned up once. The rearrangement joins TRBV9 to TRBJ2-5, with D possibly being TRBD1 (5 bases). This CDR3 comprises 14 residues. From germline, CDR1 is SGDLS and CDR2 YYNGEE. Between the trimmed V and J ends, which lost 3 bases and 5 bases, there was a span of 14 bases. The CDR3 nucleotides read TGTGCCAGCAGCGACCGGCAGGGTAGGGAGACCCAGTACTTC. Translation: CASSDRQGRETQYF.

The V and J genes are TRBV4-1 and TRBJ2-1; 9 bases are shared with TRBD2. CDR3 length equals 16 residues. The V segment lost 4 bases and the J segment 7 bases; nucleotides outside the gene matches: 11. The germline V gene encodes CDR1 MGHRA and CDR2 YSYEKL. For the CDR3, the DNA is TGCGCCAGCAGCCCCCTAGGGCGGGGGGGCAAAAATGAGCAGTTCTTC. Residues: CASSPLGRGGKNEQFF.

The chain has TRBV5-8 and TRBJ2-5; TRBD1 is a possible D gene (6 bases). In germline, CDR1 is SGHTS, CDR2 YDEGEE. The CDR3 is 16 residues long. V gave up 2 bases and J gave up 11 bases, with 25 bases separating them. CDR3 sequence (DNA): TGTGCCAGCAGCTTAAGACAGGCCCCCAAAGGTTCGGAGCAGTACTTC. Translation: CASSLRQAPKGSEQYF.

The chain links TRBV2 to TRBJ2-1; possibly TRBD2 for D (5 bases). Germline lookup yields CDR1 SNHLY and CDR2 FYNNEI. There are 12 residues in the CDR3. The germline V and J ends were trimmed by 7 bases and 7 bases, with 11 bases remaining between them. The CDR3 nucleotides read TGTGCCAGCATCTATTCGGGGAATGAGCAGTTCTTC. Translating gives CASIYSGNEQFF.

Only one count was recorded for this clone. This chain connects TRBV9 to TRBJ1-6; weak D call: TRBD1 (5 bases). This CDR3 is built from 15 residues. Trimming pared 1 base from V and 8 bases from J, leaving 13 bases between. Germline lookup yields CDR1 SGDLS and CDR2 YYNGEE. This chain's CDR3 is CASSVRVGLDSPLHF. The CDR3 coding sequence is TGTGCCAGCAGCGTACGAGTGGGGCTAGATTCACCCCTCCACTTT.

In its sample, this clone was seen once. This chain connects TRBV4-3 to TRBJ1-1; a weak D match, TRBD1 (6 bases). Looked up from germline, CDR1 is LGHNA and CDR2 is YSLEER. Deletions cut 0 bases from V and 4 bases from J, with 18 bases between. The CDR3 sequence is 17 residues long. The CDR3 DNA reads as TGCGCCAGCAGCCAAGACCAGGGGAGGGCCGTGGGCACTGAAGCTTTCTTT. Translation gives CASSQDQGRAVGTEAFF.

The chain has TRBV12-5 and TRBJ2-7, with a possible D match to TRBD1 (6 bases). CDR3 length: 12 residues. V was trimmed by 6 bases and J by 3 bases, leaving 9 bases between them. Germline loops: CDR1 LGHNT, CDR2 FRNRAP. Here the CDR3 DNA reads TGTGCTAGTGGCCAGACAGGCTACGAGCAGTACTTC. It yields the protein CASGQTGYEQYF.

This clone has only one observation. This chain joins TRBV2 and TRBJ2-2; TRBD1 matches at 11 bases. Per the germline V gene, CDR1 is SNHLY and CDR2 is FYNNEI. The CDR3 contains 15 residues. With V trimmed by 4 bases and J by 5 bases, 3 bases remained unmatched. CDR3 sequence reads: CASSGDRGSTGELFF. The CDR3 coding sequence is TGTGCCAGCAGTGGGGACAGGGGGAGTACCGGGGAGCTGTTTTTT.

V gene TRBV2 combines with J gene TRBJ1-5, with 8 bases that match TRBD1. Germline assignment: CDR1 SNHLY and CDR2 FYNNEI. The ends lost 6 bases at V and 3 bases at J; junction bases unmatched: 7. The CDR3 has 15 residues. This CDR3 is CASRGRGLDNQPQHF. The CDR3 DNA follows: TGTGCCAGCAGGGGCAGGGGGCTTGACAATCAGCCCCAGCATTTT. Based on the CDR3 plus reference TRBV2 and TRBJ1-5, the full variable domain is EPEVTQTPSHQVTQMGQEVILRCVPISNHLYFYWYRQILGQKVEFLVSFYNNEISEKSEIFDDQFSVERPDGSNFTLKIRSTKLEDSAMYFCASRGRGLDNQPQHFGDGTRLSIL.

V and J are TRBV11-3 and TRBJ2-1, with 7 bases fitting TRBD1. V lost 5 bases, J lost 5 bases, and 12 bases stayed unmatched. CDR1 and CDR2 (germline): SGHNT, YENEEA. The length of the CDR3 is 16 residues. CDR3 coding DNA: TGTGCCAGCAGCCCCAGTCGGGGACAGCGGAACAATGAGCAGTTCTTC. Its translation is CASSPSRGQRNNEQFF.

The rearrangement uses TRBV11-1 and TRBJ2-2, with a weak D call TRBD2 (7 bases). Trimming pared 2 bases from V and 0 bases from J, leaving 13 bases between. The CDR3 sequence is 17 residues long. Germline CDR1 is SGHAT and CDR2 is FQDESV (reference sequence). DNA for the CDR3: TGTGCCAGCAGCTTAAAGGGGGGGCAGACGAACACCGGGGAGCTGTTTTTT. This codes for CASSLKGGQTNTGELFF.

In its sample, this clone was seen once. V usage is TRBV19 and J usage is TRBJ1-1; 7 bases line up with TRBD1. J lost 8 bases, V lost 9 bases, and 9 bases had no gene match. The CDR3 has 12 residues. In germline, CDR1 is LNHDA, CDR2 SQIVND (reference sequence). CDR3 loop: CASSDRILEAFF. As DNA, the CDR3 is TGTGCCAGCTCGGACAGGATTCTAGAAGCTTTCTTT.

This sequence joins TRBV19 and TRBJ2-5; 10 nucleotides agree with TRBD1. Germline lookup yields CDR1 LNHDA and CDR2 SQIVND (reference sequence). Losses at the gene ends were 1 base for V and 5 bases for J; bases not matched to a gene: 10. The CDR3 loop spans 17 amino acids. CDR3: CASSIVGQGRNRETQYF. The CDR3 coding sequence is TGTGCCAGTAGTATAGTGGGACAGGGGAGGAATAGGGAGACCCAGTACTTC.

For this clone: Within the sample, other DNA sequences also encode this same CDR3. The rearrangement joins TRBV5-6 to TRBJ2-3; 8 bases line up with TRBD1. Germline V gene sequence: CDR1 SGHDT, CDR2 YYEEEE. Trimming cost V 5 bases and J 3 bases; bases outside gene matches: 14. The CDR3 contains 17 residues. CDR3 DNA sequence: TGTGCCAGCAGATTGACGCCGGGACAGGTTGGTACAGATACGCAGTATTTT. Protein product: CASRLTPGQVGTDTQYF.